The T cell receptor (beta chain) under discussion was sequenced for a study of CD8 T cells in ankylosing spondylitis. Germline CDR1 reads SEHNR; CDR2 reads FQNEAQ (reference sequence). Trimming took 5 bases from V and 5 from J; bases not matched to a gene: 2. CDR3 length: 13 amino acids. It was by quantitative 5'-RACE with molecular barcodes that TCR beta libraries were made. TCRdb re-called the 5' RACE reads through MiXCR, storing one row per CDR3 protein. In the table there are around 250,000 distinct CDR3 sequences, 18% of which are singletons. To note about this clonotype: Its antigen remains unidentified.

Study results and limitations: Reactive arthritis synovial fluid and blood previously showed some of these motif variants. Reports say disease-linked clones showed up significantly more in matched ankylosing spondylitis synovial fluid.

V gene TRBV7-9 combines with J gene TRBJ2-5; 10 positions agree with TRBD2. The sequencing input was blood, either unsorted or a sorted T cell fraction (not recorded which). This clonotype originated in a male donor with ankylosing spondylitis or in good health (not recorded which). CDR3 loop: CASSGAGGETQYF. For the CDR3, the DNA is TGTGCCAGCAGCGGAGCGGGAGGGGAGACCCAGTACTTC. Full variable domain (remainder filled in from reference TRBV7-9 and TRBJ2-5): DTGVSQNPRHKITKRGQNVTFRCDPISEHNRLYWYRQTLGQGPEFLTYFQNEAQLEKSRLLSDRFSAERPKGSFSTLEIQRTEQGDSAMYLCASSGAGGETQYFGPGTRLLVL.